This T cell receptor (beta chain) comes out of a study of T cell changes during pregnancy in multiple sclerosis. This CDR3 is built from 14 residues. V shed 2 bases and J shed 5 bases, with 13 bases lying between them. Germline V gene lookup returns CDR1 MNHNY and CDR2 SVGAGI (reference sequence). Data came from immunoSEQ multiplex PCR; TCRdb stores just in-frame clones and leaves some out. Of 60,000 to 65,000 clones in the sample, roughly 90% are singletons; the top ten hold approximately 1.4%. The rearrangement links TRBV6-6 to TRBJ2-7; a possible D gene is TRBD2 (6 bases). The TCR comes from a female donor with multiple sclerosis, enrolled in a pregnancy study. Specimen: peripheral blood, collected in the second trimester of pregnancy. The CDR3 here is CASSYTREWDEQYF. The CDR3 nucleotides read TGTGCCAGCAGTTACACTCGGGAGTGGGACGAGCAGTACTTC.